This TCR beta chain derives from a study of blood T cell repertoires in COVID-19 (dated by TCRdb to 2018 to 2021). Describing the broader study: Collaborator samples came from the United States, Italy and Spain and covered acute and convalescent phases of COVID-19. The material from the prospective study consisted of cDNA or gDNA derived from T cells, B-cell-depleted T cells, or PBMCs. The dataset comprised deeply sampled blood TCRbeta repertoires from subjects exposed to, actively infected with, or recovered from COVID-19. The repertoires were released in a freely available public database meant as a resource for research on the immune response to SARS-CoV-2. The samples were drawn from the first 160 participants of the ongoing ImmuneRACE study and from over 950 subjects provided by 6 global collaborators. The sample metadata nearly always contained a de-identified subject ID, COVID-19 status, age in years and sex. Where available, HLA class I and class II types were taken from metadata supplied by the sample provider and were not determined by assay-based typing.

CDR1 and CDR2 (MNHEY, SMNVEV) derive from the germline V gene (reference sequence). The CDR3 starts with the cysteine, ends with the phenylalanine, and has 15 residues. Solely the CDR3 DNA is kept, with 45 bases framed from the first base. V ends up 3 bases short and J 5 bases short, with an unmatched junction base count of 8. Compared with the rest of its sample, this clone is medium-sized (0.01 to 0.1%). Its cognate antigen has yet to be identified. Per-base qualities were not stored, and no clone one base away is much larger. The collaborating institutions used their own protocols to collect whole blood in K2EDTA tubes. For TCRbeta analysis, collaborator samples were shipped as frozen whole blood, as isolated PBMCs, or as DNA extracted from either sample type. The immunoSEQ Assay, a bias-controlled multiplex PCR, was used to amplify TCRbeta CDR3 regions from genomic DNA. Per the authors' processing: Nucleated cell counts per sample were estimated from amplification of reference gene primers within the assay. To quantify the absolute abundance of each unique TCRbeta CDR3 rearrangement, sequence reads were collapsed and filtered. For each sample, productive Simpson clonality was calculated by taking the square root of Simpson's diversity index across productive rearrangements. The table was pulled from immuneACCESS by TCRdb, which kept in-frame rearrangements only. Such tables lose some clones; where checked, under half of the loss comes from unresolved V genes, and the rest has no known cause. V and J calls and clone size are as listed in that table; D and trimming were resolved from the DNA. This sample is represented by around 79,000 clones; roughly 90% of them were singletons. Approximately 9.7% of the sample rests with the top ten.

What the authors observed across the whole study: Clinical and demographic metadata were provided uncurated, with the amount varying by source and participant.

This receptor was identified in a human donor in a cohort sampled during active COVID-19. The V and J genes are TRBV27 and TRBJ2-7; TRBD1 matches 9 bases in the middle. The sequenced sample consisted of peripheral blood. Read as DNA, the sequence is TGTGCCAGCAGTTTGGGGACAGGGTCCAACCACGAGCAGTACTTC. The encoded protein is CASSLGTGSNHEQYF.